This TCR beta chain was identified in a study of beta chain features in type 1 diabetes. Expressed TCRB transcripts got sequenced, as all isolated RNA was reverse transcribed. Sequencing was performed with immunoSEQ multiplex PCR; in TCRdb, only in-frame clones are kept and a portion is missing. The profile shows roughly 240,000 clones, 11% to 15% of them singletons. This CDR3 comprises 15 residues. CDR1 is SGHVS and CDR2 is FQNEAQ in the germline V gene. The V gene lost 1 base and the J gene lost 0 bases, with 8 bases spanning the gap. This clone was seen only a few times. The sequence was collected from a woman between 35 and 50 years old in good health. The specimen was naive CD4+ T cells from blood. The chain joins TRBV7-8 to TRBJ2-3, with D tentatively TRBD2 (5 bases). The DNA for the CDR3 is TGTGCCAGCAGCTTAGTTGGCGGGAGCACAGATACGCAGTATTTT. It codes for CASSLVGGSTDTQYF.